Each of the 11 T cell receptor beta chains below was sequenced from the same sample in a study of T cell clonality in common variable immunodeficiency. Produced via immunoSEQ multiplex PCR; TCRdb's table is partial and in-frame only. The sample shows around 57,000 clones, no singletons; the ten largest hold roughly 5.9%. Sample: peripheral blood mononuclear cells. The source of these receptors is a person aged 18 to 70 in good health.

This clone was seen ten or more times. The sequenced fragment ends 3 residues before the CDR3 boundary, so the rest is inferred from the germline J gene. This sequence joins TRBV7-6 and TRBJ2-3; 15 bases are shared with TRBD2. CDR1 is SGHVS, CDR2 FNYEAQ, per germline. Trimming removed 5 bases from V and 5 bases from J; junction bases left unmatched: 8. The CDR3 is 17 residues long. The DNA read from the CDR3 is TGTGCCAGCAGCCCGCTGGGACTAGCGGGAGGCCGAGATACG. This sequence encodes CASSPLGLAGGRDT. The whole CDR3 sequence is CASSPLGLAGGRDTQYF. Filled out from reference TRBV7-6 and TRBJ2-3, the complete variable domain reads GAGVSQSPRYKVTKRGQDVALRCDPISGHVSLYWYRQALGQGPEFLTYFNYEAQQDKSGLPNDRFSAERPEGSISTLTIQRTEQRDSAMYRCASSPLGLAGGRDTQYFGPGTRLTVL.

This clone was detected ten times or more. The CDR3 is cut off 3 residues early in the read; its end comes from the germline J gene. The V call is TRBV7-2, the J call TRBJ1-2; D may be TRBD1 (5 bases). There are 14 residues in the CDR3. V was cut by 3 bases and J by 4 bases, with 12 bases left in between. Germline V gene data show CDR1 as SGHTA and CDR2 as FQGNSA. The CDR3 region is CASSLQGSFYGYTF. Partial CDR3 DNA: TGTGCCAGCAGCTTGCAGGGTAGCTTCTATGGC.

This clone was seen ten or more times. The DNA ends 3 residues before the CDR3 does, and the rest of the CDR3 is filled in from the germline J gene. The chain recombines TRBV7-8 with TRBJ2-3, with 10 bases lining up with TRBD1. CDR1 and CDR2 from the germline V gene are SGHVS and FQNEAQ. The V and J ends lost 5 bases and 6 bases, in that order; junction bases with no gene match: 5. This CDR3 comprises 14 residues. CDR3 bases read: TGTGCCAGCAGCACCGGACAGGGGGTTGATACG. It specifies CASSTGQGVDT. The complete CDR3 protein is CASSTGQGVDTQYF.

This clone was detected many times. The CDR3 end is not reached by the read, which stops 3 residues before it; the germline J gene fills it in. The rearrangement uses TRBV10-2 and TRBJ2-1; D possibly corresponds to TRBD2 (6 bases). V lost 2 bases to trimming and J lost 6 bases, with 11 bases between them. There are 14 residues in the CDR3. Germline V gene data show CDR1 as WSHSY and CDR2 as SAAADI. CDR3 residues: CASSEVGGFNEQFF. The DNA read from the CDR3 is TGCGCCAGCAGTGAGGTGGGGGGATTCAATGAG.

The DNA read from the CDR3 is TGCAGTGCTAGAGATTCCGGACAGGGGAACCGCGAG. Protein: CSARDSGQGNRE. The CDR3 in full is CSARDSGQGNREQYF. This chain connects TRBV20-1 to TRBJ2-7, with 9 positions matching TRBD1. Coverage ceases 3 residues before the CDR3 finishes, and the germline J gene fills in the end. Germline trimming cut 0 bases from V and 6 bases from J; bases unmatched to any gene: 9. The germline V gene encodes CDR1 DFQATT and CDR2 SNEGSKA (reference sequence). This CDR3 is 15 amino acids long.

This clone was found many times. CDR3 DNA (partial): TGCGCCAGCAGCAACGCAGGCTCCTACAATGAG. Amino acids: CASSNAGSYNE. Given in full, the CDR3 is CASSNAGSYNEQFF. This sequence joins TRBV5-1 and TRBJ2-1; D is unclear. The CDR3 end lies 3 residues beyond the end of the read and is filled in from the germline J gene. Germline loops: CDR1 SGHRS, CDR2 YFSETQ. Trimming stripped 4 bases from V and 0 bases from J, with 8 bases between. The CDR3 has 14 amino acids.

This clone was seen many times. The sequenced fragment ends 3 residues before the CDR3 boundary, so the rest is inferred from the germline J gene. J is TRBJ1-2 and V is TRBV20-1; D gene unclear. The germline gives CDR1 DFQATT, CDR2 SNEGSKA (reference sequence). V was cut by 0 bases and J by 4 bases, with 6 bases left in between. The CDR3 has 12 amino acids. Incomplete CDR3 DNA: TGCAGTGCTAGAGACCACTCCTATGGC. It specifies CSARDHSYG. The full-length CDR3 reads as CSARDHSYGYTF.

In this sample, this clone turned up many times. The CDR3 is cut off 3 residues early in the read; its end comes from the germline J gene. This chain links TRBV5-1 with TRBJ1-6, with D unresolved. Germline loops: CDR1 SGHRS, CDR2 YFSETQ. Trimming cost V 6 bases and J 7 bases, with 11 bases left between them. This CDR3 contains 13 residues. The part of the CDR3 DNA that was read is TGCGCCAGCACCCTAGGTGGGAATTCACCC. Residues: CASTLGGNSP. The full CDR3 protein is CASTLGGNSPLHF.

This clone appeared many times. The read terminates 3 residues ahead of where the CDR3 ends, so the germline J gene completes it. This rearrangement joins TRBV20-1 to TRBJ2-7; TRBD2 is a possible D gene (6 bases). The CDR3 contains 13 residues. Germline V gene sequence: CDR1 DFQATT, CDR2 SNEGSKA (reference sequence). V was pared by 6 bases and J by 0 bases, with 12 bases between. Partial CDR3 DNA: TGCAGTGCCCCTCTAGCGACCTCCTACGAG. Amino acid sequence: CSAPLATSYE. The complete CDR3 sequence is CSAPLATSYEQYF.

At least ten counts were recorded for this clone. The read gets to within 3 residues of the CDR3 end, and the germline J gene fills in the rest. The gene calls are TRBV20-1 and TRBJ2-1, with TRBD1 matching over 9 bases. V lost 6 bases and J lost 4; bases outside the gene matches: 10. CDR1 and CDR2 from the germline V gene are DFQATT and SNEGSKA (reference sequence). This CDR3 comprises 15 residues. The CDR3 loop is CSAMSVTGGYNEQFF. The sequenced CDR3 bases are TGCAGTGCCATGTCCGTGACAGGGGGTTACAATGAG.

This clone was seen at least ten times. The CDR3 end is not reached by the read, which stops 3 residues before it; the germline J gene fills it in. V and J are TRBV7-9 and TRBJ2-2; tentatively, D is TRBD1 (5 bases). Trimming pared 5 bases from V and 2 bases from J, leaving 9 bases between. The CDR3 covers 14 residues. CDR1 is SEHNR, CDR2 FQNEAQ, per germline (reference sequence). The sequenced CDR3 bases are TGTGCCAGCAGCCGGACACTCAACACCGGGGAG. Translating it yields CASSRTLNTGE. The CDR3 as a whole reads CASSRTLNTGELFF.